This T cell receptor beta chain was identified in a study of OX40 agonist ivuxolimab in advanced cancers. For the study at large: The eligibility criteria allowed prior anti-PD-1, anti-PD-L1 or anti-CTLA-4 therapy, and 40% had some.

This CDR3 has 15 residues. V lost 5 bases, J lost 5 bases, and 18 bases lay in between. The germline CDR1 and CDR2 sequences are SGHNT and YENEEA. Study results and limitations: Not determined was the antigen specificity of the expanded peripheral T cells.

Blood samples were obtained at baseline, cycle 4 day 1, and cycle 7 day 1. As concerns this clone: Its antigen remains unidentified.

Data came from immunoSEQ multiplex PCR; TCRdb stores just in-frame clones and leaves some out. The sample has almost 70,000 clones, roughly 90% seen once; the top ten hold around 8.3%. The source is an adult with an advanced solid tumor such as melanoma, head and neck, liver or kidney cancer. The specimen was CD4+ or CD8+ T cells sorted from blood, collected in a trial of the OX40 agonist ivuxolimab. The chain links TRBV11-3 to TRBJ1-1, with D maybe TRBD1 (6 bases). CDR3 amino acids: CASSILTGIMTEAFF. CDR3 bases: TGTGCCAGCAGCATCCTAACAGGGATAATGACTGAAGCTTTCTTT.